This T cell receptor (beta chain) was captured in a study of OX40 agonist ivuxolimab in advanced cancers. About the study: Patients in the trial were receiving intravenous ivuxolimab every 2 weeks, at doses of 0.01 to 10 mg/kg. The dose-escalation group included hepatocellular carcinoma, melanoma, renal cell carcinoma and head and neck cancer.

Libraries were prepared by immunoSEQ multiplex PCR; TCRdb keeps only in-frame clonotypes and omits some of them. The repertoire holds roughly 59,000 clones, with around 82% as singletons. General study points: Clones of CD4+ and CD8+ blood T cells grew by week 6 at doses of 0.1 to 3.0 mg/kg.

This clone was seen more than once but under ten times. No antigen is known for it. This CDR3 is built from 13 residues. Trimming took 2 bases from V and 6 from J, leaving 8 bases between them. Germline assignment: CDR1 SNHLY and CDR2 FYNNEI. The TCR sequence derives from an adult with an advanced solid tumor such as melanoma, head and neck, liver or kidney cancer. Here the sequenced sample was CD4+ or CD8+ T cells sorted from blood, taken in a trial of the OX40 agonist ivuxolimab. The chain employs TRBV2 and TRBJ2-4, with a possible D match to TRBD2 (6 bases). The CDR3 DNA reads TGTGCCAGCAGTGAACGGGGGACAAACATTCAGTACTTC. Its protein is CASSERGTNIQYF.